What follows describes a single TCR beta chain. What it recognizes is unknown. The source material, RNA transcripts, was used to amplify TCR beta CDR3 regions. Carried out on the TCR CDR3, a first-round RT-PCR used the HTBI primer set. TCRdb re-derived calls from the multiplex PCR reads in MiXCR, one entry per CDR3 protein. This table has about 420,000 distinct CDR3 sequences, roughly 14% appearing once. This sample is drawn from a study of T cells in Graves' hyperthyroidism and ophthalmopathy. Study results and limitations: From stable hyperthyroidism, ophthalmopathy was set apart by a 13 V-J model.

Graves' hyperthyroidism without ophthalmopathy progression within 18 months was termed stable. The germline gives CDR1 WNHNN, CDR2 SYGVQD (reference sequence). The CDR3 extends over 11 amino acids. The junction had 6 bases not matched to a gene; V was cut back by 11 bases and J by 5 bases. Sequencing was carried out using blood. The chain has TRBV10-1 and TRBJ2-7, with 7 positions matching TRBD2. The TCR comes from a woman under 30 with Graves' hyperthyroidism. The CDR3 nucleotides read TGCGCCCGAAAGCGGGGAGACGAGCAGTACTTC. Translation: CARKRGDEQYF.